This TCR beta chain came from a study of blood T cell repertoires in COVID-19. Study at large: T cells, B-cell-depleted T cells, or PBMCs supplied cDNA or gDNA.

V was pared by 1 base and J by 3 bases, with 18 bases of the junction left unmatched. CDR1 and CDR2 (germline): MNHEY, SMNVEV (reference sequence). CDR3 length: 20 residues. In the authors' workflow: Reference gene primer amplification yielded estimated nucleated cell counts. Method: immunoSEQ multiplex PCR; TCRdb's copy keeps in-frame clones and lacks some. V and J calls and clone size are given by that table; D and trimming were obtained from the DNA. The profile covers roughly 390,000 clones, with 75% to 90% appearing a single time and roughly 3.7% taken by the ten largest. Sequencing was done on a sample of peripheral blood. The chain uses TRBV27 and TRBJ2-7; 10 bases agree with TRBD2. The TCR comes from a woman aged 18-29 years with acute or convalescent COVID-19. The CDR3 spells CASSLFPPSGGFGELYEQYF. In nucleotides, the CDR3 is TGTGCCAGCAGTTTATTTCCTCCTAGCGGGGGCTTTGGGGAGCTCTACGAGCAGTACTTC.